This T cell receptor beta chain was sequenced in a study of blood T cell repertoires in COVID-19. Study details: The United States, Italy and Spain were the sources of the acute and convalescent COVID-19 samples.

The CDR3 is made up of 17 amino acids. V was clipped by 2 bases and J by 7 bases; unmatched bases: 16. In germline, CDR1 is SGHNT, CDR2 YENEEA. The authors' processing: Quantification of nucleated cells was approximated via reference gene primer amplification. Assay used: immunoSEQ multiplex PCR; TCRdb lists only in-frame clones, some missing. V and J calls and clone size follow that table, whereas D and trimming were derived from the DNA. The sample includes about 81,000 clones, 90% to 95% seen only once; the top ten take 1.5% to 2%. The chain recombines TRBV11-3 with TRBJ2-7, with 8 nucleotides matching TRBD2. The receptor comes from a woman aged 45-60 years in a cohort sampled during active COVID-19. Sequencing was carried out using peripheral blood. CDR3 sequence reads: CASSLYLAGGHGVEQYF. DNA for the CDR3: TGTGCCAGCAGCTTATATCTGGCGGGAGGTCACGGCGTAGAGCAGTACTTC.